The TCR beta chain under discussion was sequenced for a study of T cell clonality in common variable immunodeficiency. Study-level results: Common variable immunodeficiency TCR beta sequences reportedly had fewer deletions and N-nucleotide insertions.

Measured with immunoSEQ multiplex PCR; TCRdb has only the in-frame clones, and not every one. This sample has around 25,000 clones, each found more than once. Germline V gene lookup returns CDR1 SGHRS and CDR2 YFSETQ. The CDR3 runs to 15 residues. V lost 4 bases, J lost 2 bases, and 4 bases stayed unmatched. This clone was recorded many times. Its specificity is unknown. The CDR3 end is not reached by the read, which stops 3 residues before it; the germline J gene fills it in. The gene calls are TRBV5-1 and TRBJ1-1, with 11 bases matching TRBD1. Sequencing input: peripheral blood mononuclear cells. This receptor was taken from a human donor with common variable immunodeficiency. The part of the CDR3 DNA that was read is TGCGCCAGCAGCGGGACAGGGGGACTAAACACTGAA. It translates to CASSGTGGLNTE. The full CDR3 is CASSGTGGLNTEAFF.